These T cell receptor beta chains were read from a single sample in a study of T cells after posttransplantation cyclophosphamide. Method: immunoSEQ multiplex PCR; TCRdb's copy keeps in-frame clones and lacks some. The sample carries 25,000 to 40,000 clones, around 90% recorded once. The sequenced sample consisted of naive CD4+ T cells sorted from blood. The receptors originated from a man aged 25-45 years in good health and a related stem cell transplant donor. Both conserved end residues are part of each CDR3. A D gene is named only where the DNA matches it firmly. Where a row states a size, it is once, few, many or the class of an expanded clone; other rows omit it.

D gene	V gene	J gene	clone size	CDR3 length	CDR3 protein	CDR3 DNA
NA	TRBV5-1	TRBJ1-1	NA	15	CASSPHRGANTEAFF	TGCGCCAGCAGCCCACACCGGGGGGCGAACACTGAAGCTTTCTTT
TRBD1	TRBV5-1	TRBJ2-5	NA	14	CASSLDRGRETQYF	TGCGCCAGCAGCTTAGACAGGGGGCGGGAGACCCAGTACTTC
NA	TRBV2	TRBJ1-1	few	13	CASSLDRNTEAFF	TGTGCCAGCAGTCTTGACAGGAACACTGAAGCTTTCTTT
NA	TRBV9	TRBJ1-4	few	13	CASSSGRGEKLFF	TGTGCCAGCAGCTCCGGAAGGGGAGAAAAACTGTTTTTT
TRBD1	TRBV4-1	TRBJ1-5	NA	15	CASSQDETGFQPQHF	TGCGCCAGCAGCCAAGATGAGACAGGGTTTCAGCCCCAGCATTTT
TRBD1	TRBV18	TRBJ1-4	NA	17	CASSPPLDRDRNEKLFF	TGTGCCAGCTCACCACCGCTCGACAGGGATAGAAATGAAAAACTGTTTTTT
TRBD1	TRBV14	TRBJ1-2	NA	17	CASSLRTGGSANYGYTF	TGTGCCAGCAGCCTAAGGACAGGGGGCTCGGCTAACTATGGCTACACCTTC
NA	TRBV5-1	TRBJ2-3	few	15	CASSLAMGAQVPQYF	TGCGCCAGCAGCTTGGCGATGGGGGCGCAGGTTCCGCAGTATTTT
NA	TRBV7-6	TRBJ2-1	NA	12	CASSAGGNEQFF	TGTGCCAGCAGCGCAGGAGGGAATGAGCAGTTCTTC
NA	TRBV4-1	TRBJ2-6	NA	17	CASSQGDTYSGANVLTF	TGCGCCAGCAGCCAAGGGGACACATACTCTGGGGCCAACGTCCTGACTTTC
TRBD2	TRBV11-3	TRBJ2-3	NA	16	CASSISGGRGADTQYF	TGTGCCAGCAGCATAAGCGGGGGGCGAGGCGCAGATACGCAGTATTTT
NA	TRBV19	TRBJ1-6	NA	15	CASSPSTGNNSPLHF	TGTGCCAGTAGTCCCAGTACAGGGAATAATTCACCCCTCCACTTT
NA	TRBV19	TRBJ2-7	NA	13	CASSPTGLYEQYF	TGTGCCAGTAGTCCGACAGGTCTTTACGAGCAGTACTTC
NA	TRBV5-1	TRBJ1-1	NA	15	CASSPVTTGNTEAFF	TGCGCCAGCAGCCCGGTTACGACGGGGAACACTGAAGCTTTCTTT
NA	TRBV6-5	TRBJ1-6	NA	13	CASSADTSRPLHF	TGTGCCAGCAGTGCGGATACGTCCCGACCCCTCCACTTT
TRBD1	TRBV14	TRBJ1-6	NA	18	CASRRGQAKDSYNSPLHF	TGTGCCAGCAGAAGGGGACAGGCAAAAGACTCCTATAATTCACCCCTCCACTTT
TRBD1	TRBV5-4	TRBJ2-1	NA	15	CASSSGQGKYNEQFF	TGTGCCAGCAGCTCGGGACAGGGGAAATACAATGAGCAGTTCTTC
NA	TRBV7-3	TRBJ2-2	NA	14	CASTSGANTGELFF	TGTGCCAGCACGTCGGGGGCGAACACCGGGGAGCTGTTTTTT
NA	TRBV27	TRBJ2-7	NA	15	CASSYLHRPPGEQYF	TGTGCCAGCAGTTATCTACACCGTCCCCCGGGCGAGCAGTACTTC
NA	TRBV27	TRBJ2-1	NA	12	CASSAYDNEQFF	TGTGCCAGCAGTGCGTATGACAATGAGCAGTTCTTC
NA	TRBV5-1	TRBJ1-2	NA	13	CASGDTGDYGYTF	TGCGCCAGCGGGGATACGGGAGACTATGGCTACACCTTC
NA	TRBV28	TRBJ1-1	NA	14	CASSPPYTGVEAFF	TGTGCCAGCAGTCCGCCCTACACGGGAGTGGAAGCTTTCTTT
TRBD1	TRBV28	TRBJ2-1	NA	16	CASSRRTGSLYNEQFF	TGTGCCAGCAGCCGCCGGACAGGGTCCCTCTACAATGAGCAGTTCTTC
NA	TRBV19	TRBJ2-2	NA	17	CASSIVFGGFYPGELFF	TGTGCCAGTAGTATCGTTTTTGGGGGCTTCTACCCCGGGGAGCTGTTTTTT
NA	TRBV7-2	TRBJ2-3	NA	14	CASSLPGGTDTQYF	TGTGCCAGCAGCTTACCAGGGGGCACAGATACGCAGTATTTT
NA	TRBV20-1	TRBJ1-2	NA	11	CSAREVSGYTF	TGCAGTGCTAGGGAGGTGAGCGGCTACACCTTC
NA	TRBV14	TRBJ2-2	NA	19	CASSPQLWGFGDPTGELFF	TGTGCCAGCAGCCCGCAACTATGGGGCTTTGGTGATCCCACCGGGGAGCTGTTTTTT
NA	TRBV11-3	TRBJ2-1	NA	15	CASSLDLNRDNEQFF	TGTGCCAGCAGCTTAGATCTAAACAGGGACAATGAGCAGTTCTTC
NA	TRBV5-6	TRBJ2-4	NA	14	CASSPIQGADIQYF	TGTGCCAGCAGCCCCATACAAGGGGCCGACATTCAGTACTTC
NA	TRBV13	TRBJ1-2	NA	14	CASRSRKFNYGYTF	TGTGCCAGCAGGTCGAGGAAATTTAACTATGGCTACACCTTC
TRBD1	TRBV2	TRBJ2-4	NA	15	CASRSTTGGQNIQYF	TGTGCCAGCAGATCAACTACAGGGGGGCAAAACATTCAGTACTTC
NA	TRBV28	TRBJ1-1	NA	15	CASSLGGAVNTEAFF	TGTGCCAGCAGCTTGGGGGGGGCCGTGAACACTGAAGCTTTCTTT
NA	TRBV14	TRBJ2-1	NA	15	CASSTGTGGYLQQFF	TGTGCCAGCAGCACCGGGACTGGGGGATATTTACAGCAGTTCTTC
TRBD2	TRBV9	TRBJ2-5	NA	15	CASSVGLAGRETQYF	TGTGCCAGCAGCGTGGGACTAGCGGGGCGGGAGACCCAGTACTTC
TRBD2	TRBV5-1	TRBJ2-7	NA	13	CASSPAGGYEQYF	TGCGCCAGCAGCCCGGCGGGGGGATACGAGCAGTACTTC
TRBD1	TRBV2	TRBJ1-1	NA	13	CASRGTAEGRAFF	TGTGCCAGCAGGGGGACAGCTGAGGGGAGAGCTTTCTTT
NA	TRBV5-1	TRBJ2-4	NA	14	CASSFGGDGNIQYF	TGCGCCAGCAGCTTCGGCGGAGACGGAAACATTCAGTACTTC
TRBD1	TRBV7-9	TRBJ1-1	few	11	CASSVDRGAFF	TGTGCCAGCAGCGTGGACAGGGGAGCTTTCTTT
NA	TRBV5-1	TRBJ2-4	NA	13	CASSFEGENIQYF	TGCGCCAGCAGCTTCGAAGGGGAAAACATTCAGTACTTC
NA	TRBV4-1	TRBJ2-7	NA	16	CASSQDLAASSYEQYF	TGCGCCAGCAGCCAAGATTTAGCTGCGAGCTCCTACGAGCAGTACTTC
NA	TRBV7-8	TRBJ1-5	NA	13	CASSPGVYQPQHF	TGTGCCAGCAGCCCGGGGGTTTATCAGCCCCAGCATTTT
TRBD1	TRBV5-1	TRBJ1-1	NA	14	CASSFTGVSTEAFF	TGCGCCAGCAGCTTTACAGGGGTTAGCACTGAAGCTTTCTTT
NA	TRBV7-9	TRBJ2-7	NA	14	CASSLIGASYEQYF	TGTGCCAGCAGCCTCATTGGGGCGTCCTACGAGCAGTACTTC
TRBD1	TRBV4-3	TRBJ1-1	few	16	CASSQDLRQGNTEAFF	TGCGCCAGCAGCCAAGATCTTAGACAGGGGAACACTGAAGCTTTCTTT
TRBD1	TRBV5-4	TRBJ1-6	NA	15	CASSPGQGQVSPLHF	TGTGCCAGCAGCCCGGGACAGGGGCAGGTTTCACCCCTCCACTTT
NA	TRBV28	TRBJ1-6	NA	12	CASSPNDRPLHF	TGTGCCAGCAGTCCGAACGACAGGCCCCTCCACTTT
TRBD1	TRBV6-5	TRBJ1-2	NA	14	CASSSDRANYGYTF	TGTGCCAGCAGTTCGGACAGGGCTAACTATGGCTACACCTTC
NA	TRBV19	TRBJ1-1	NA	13	CASKLQGNTEAFF	TGTGCCAGTAAGTTACAGGGGAACACTGAAGCTTTCTTT
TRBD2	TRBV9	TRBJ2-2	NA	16	CASSVTSGVGTGELFF	TGTGCCAGCAGCGTAACTAGCGGGGTCGGCACCGGGGAGCTGTTTTTT